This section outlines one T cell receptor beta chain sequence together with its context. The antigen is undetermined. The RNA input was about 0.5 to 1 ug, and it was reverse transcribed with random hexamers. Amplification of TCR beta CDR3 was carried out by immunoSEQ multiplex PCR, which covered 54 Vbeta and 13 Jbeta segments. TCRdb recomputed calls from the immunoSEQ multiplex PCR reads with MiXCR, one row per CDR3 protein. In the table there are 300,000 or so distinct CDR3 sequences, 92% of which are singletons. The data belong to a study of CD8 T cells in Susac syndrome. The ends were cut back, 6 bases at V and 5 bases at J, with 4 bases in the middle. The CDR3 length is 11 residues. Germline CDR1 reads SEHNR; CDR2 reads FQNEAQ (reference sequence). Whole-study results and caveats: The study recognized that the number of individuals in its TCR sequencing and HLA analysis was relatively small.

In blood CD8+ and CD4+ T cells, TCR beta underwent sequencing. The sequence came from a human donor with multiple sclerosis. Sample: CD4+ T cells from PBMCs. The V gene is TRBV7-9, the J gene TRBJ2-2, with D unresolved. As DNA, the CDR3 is TGTGCCAGCAGGTTGACCGGGGAGCTGTTTTTT. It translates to CASRLTGELFF.